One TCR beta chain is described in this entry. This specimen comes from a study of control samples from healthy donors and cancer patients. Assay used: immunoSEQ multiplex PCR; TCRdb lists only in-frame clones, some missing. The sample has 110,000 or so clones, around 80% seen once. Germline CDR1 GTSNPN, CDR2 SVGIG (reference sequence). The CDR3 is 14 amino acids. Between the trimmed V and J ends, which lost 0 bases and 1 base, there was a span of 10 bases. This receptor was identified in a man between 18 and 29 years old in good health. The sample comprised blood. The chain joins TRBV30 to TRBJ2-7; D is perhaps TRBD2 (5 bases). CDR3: CAWSVPPGSYEQYF. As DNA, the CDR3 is TGTGCCTGGAGTGTACCCCCGGGATCCTACGAGCAGTACTTC. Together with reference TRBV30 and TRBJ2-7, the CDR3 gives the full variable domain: SQTIHQWPATLVQPVGSPLSLECTVEGTSNPNLYWYRQAAGRGLQLLFYSVGIGQISSEVPQNLSASRPQDRQFILSSKKLLLSDSGFYLCAWSVPPGSYEQYFGPGTRLTVT.